The entry below describes one T cell receptor beta chain. The antigen remains undetermined. These data originate in a study of OX40 agonist ivuxolimab in advanced cancers. The V and J ends lost 2 bases and 1 base respectively, with 11 bases between them. Germline CDR1 reads SGHAT; CDR2 reads FQNNGV. This CDR3 region has 15 residues. Assay used: immunoSEQ multiplex PCR; TCRdb lists only in-frame clones, some missing. The sample carries about 78,000 clones, approximately 90% recorded once. General study points: Fewer expanded clones were found on average in CD4+ than in CD8+ T cells.

The sample in question was CD4+ or CD8+ T cells sorted from blood, obtained in a trial of the OX40 agonist ivuxolimab. This TCR was sampled from an adult with an advanced solid tumor such as melanoma, head and neck, liver or kidney cancer. The chain couples TRBV11-2 to TRBJ1-1; D is unresolved. This CDR3 reads CASSLNQDPNTEAFF. Written as DNA, the CDR3 is TGTGCCAGCAGCTTAAACCAGGACCCGAACACTGAAGCTTTCTTT.